Presented here are 3 T cell receptor beta chains from one specimen sequenced in a study of control samples from healthy donors and cancer patients. The data were produced by immunoSEQ multiplex PCR, yet TCRdb's version contains in-frame clones alone and is incomplete. The data contain some 150,000 clones, approximately 94% of them singletons. Specimen: PBMCs. The receptor set was obtained from a man between 60 and 75 years old with colorectal cancer.

DNA of the CDR3: TGTGCCAGCAGTTACTCGGCAGAATATGGCTACACCTTC. This encodes CASSYSAEYGYTF. The chain is built from TRBV6-5 and TRBJ1-2, with no clear D. Germline values: CDR1 MNHEY, CDR2 SVGAGI. This CDR3 contains 13 residues. V gave up 0 bases and J gave up 5 bases, with 7 bases separating them.

V and J are TRBV19 and TRBJ2-2, with D uncertain. With 1 base removed from V and 4 bases from J, the gap between germline ends came to 7 bases. The CDR3 totals 14 residues. From germline, CDR1 is LNHDA and CDR2 SQIVND (reference sequence). The CDR3 nucleotides are TGTGCCAGTAGTATAGCCAGTCCCACCGGGGAGCTGTTTTTT. Its translation is CASSIASPTGELFF. Full variable domain (outside the CDR3, taken from reference TRBV19 and TRBJ2-2): DGGITQSPKYLFRKEGQNVTLSCEQNLNHDAMYWYRQDPGQGLRLIYYSQIVNDFQKGDIAEGYSVSREKKESFPLTVTSAQKNPTAFYLCASSIASPTGELFFGEGSRLTVL.

V usage is TRBV18 and J usage is TRBJ1-3; D remains ambiguous. The V and J ends lost 8 bases and 3 bases respectively, with 11 bases between them. Germline lookup yields CDR1 KGHSH and CDR2 LQKENI. CDR3 length equals 13 residues. The CDR3 sequence is CASTDLGGNTIYF. The CDR3 DNA follows: TGTGCCAGCACGGACCTCGGTGGAAACACCATATATTTT.